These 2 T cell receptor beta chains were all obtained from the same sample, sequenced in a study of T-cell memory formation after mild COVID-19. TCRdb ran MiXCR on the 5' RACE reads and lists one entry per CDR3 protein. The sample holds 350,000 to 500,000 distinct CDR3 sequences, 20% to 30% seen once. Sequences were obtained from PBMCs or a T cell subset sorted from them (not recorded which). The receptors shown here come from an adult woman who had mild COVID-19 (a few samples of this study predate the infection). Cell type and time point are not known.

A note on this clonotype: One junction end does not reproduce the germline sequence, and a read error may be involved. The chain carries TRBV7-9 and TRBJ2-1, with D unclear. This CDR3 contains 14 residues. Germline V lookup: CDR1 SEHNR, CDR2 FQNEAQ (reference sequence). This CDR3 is CASSSLLEKNEQSF. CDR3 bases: TGTGCCAGCAGCTCGTTATTGGAGAAAAATGAGCAGTCCTTC.

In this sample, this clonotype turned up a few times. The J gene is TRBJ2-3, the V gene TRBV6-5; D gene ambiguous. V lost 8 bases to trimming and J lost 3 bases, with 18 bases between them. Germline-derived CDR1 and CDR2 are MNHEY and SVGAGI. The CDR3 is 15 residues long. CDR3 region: CASGPPGLGTDTQYF. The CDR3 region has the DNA TGTGCCAGCGGTCCTCCGGGTCTCGGGACAGATACGCAGTATTTT.